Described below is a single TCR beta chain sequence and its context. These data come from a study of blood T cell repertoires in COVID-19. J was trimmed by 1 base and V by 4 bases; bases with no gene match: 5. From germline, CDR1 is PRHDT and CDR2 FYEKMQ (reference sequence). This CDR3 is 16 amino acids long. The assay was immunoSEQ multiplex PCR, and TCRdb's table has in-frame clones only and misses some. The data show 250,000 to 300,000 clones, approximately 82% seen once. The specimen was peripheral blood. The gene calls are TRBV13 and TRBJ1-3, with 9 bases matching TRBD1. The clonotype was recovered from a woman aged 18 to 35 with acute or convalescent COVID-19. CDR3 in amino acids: CASSYPTGGSGNTIYF. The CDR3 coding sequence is TGTGCCAGCAGCTATCCGACAGGGGGGTCTGGAAACACCATATATTTT. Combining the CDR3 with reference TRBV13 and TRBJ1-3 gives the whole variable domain AAGVIQSPRHLIKEKRETATLKCYPIPRHDTVYWYQQGPGQDPQFLISFYEKMQSDKGSIPDRFSAQQFSDYHSELNMSSLELGDSALYFCASSYPTGGSGNTIYFGEGSWLTVV.